These T cell receptor beta chains were read from a single sample in a study of T cell repertoires in cytomegalovirus infection. TCRdb fed the reads into MiXCR, producing one record per CDR3 protein. The sample records around 740,000 distinct CDR3 sequences, 35% being singletons. The material sequenced was PBMCs. These receptors originate from a human donor in good health (CMV status not recorded). Some clones in this sample may be carry-over from other donors' samples. Both conserved end residues are part of each CDR3. Fields, in order: V gene, D gene, J gene, clone size, CDR3 protein, CDR3 DNA. D genes are given only for firm matches. Clone size, where shown, is once, few, many, or a class for clones that have expanded.

>TRBV7-8|-|TRBJ2-2|-
CASSLRPGFGELFF
TGTGCCAGCAGCCTTAGGCCGGGTTTCGGGGAGCTGTTTTTT
>TRBV10-2|-|TRBJ1-1|-
CASSESGILETEAFF
TGCGCCAGCAGTGAGTCTGGCATTTTGGAGACTGAAGCTTTCTTT
>TRBV28|-|TRBJ2-7|few
CASSTHGGKRTYEQYF
TGTGCCAGCAGCACCCACGGGGGAAAGCGGACCTACGAGCAGTACTTC
>TRBV12-3/TRBV12-4|TRBD2|TRBJ2-3|-
CASSLRTSLTDTQYF
TGTGCCAGCAGTTTACGGACTAGTTTGACAGATACGCAGTATTTT
>TRBV12-5|-|TRBJ1-1|-
CASGEGQGMNTEAFF
TGTGCTAGTGGAGAAGGACAAGGTATGAACACTGAAGCTTTCTTT
>TRBV6-1|-|TRBJ2-7|few
CASRGPGFGRHEQYF
TGTGCCAGCAGGGGGCCCGGGTTCGGAAGACACGAGCAGTACTTC
>TRBV6-1|TRBD2|TRBJ2-7|-
CASRPTSGEPYEQYF
TGTGCCAGCAGACCGACTAGCGGGGAACCCTACGAGCAGTACTTC
>TRBV7-8|TRBD1|TRBJ1-6|-
CASSLGQGDNSPLHF
TGTGCCAGCAGCTTAGGACAGGGAGATAATTCACCCCTCCACTTT
>TRBV5-6|TRBD1|TRBJ1-2|few
CASSSLQRDRVKGGYTF
TGTGCCAGCAGCTCCCTCCAACGGGACAGGGTGAAAGGTGGCTACACCTTC
>TRBV11-1|TRBD1|TRBJ2-3|many
CASSLPTGDTRATDTQYF
TGTGCCAGCAGCTTGCCGACAGGGGACACCAGGGCCACAGATACGCAGTATTTT
>TRBV7-8|-|TRBJ1-5|many
CASSLRWFGNQPQHF
TGTGCCAGCAGCCTTAGATGGTTTGGCAATCAGCCCCAGCATTTT
>TRBV28|-|TRBJ1-1|-
CASTIGENTEAFF
TGTGCCAGCACCATAGGGGAGAACACTGAAGCTTTCTTT
>TRBV7-9|-|TRBJ1-4|-
CASSFPGRGVEKLFF
TGTGCCAGCAGCTTTCCGGGACGGGGAGTCGAAAAACTGTTTTTT
>TRBV20-1|TRBD1|TRBJ1-5|few
CSARPGQGNQPQHF
TGCAGTGCTAGACCGGGACAGGGCAATCAGCCCCAGCATTTT
>TRBV28|-|TRBJ1-5|few
CASSFSQWTYSNQPQHF
TGTGCCAGCAGTTTTTCCCAATGGACTTATAGCAATCAGCCCCAGCATTTT
>TRBV7-2|-|TRBJ2-7|many
CASSLAFSGYEQYF
TGTGCCAGCAGCTTAGCTTTTTCCGGCTACGAGCAGTACTTC
>TRBV10-3|-|TRBJ1-3|once
CDISESGRVNSGNTIYF
TGTGACATCAGTGAGTCGGGAAGAGTGAACTCTGGAAACACCATATATTTT
>TRBV27|-|TRBJ1-2|-
CASSLVGRNYGYTF
TGTGCCAGCAGTTTAGTGGGCAGAAACTATGGCTACACCTTC
>TRBV19|-|TRBJ2-7|few
CASSIGRGIYEQYF
TGTGCCAGTAGCATCGGACGCGGGATCTACGAGCAGTACTTC
>TRBV7-2|-|TRBJ2-1|many
CASSRIRGAHEQFF
TGTGCCAGCAGCCGTATACGAGGGGCGCATGAGCAGTTCTTC
>TRBV7-8|-|TRBJ1-3|many
CASSSGRGSGNTIYF
TGTGCCAGCAGCTCAGGACGGGGCTCTGGAAACACCATATATTTT
>TRBV12-3/TRBV12-4|-|TRBJ1-5|many
CASSGTYQPQHF
TGTGCCAGCTCCGGGACCTATCAGCCCCAGCATTTT
>TRBV7-9|TRBD2|TRBJ2-1|-
CASSLAWLAENEQLF
TGTGCCAGCAGCTTAGCGTGGCTAGCGGAAAATGAGCAGTTATTC
>TRBV19|TRBD1|TRBJ2-5|-
CASSTRTGQQETQYF
TGTGCCAGTAGTACTCGGACAGGTCAGCAAGAGACCCAGTACTTC
>TRBV12-3/TRBV12-4|-|TRBJ2-2|many
CASRRLGGLFF
TGTGCCAGCAGGCGTCTAGGCGGGCTGTTTTTT
>TRBV27|-|TRBJ1-1|-
CASSRINDRAFF
TGTGCCAGCAGCCGTATTAATGACCGAGCTTTCTTT
>TRBV18|TRBD1|TRBJ1-5|-
CASSPSRDRVNQPQHF
TGTGCCAGCTCGCCGAGCCGGGACAGGGTCAATCAGCCCCAGCATTTT
>TRBV19|-|TRBJ2-7|-
CASIGQIFGEQYF
TGTGCCAGTATAGGGCAGATCTTCGGCGAGCAGTACTTC
>TRBV6-1|TRBD2|TRBJ2-6|many
CASSPLAEGSGANVLTF
TGTGCCAGCAGTCCTCTAGCGGAAGGCTCTGGGGCCAACGTCCTGACTTTC
>TRBV5-1|TRBD2|TRBJ2-3|-
CASRQLAGGTDTQYF
TGCGCCAGCAGGCAGCTAGCGGGAGGCACAGATACGCAGTATTTT
>TRBV27|-|TRBJ1-5|-
CASSPGRTNQPQHF
TGTGCCAGCAGCCCGGGACGGACTAATCAGCCCCAGCATTTT
>TRBV11-2|-|TRBJ2-5|-
CASSRSLRERNKETQYF
TGTGCCAGCAGCCGTTCCCTGAGGGAGCGGAATAAAGAGACCCAGTACTTC
>TRBV2|-|TRBJ1-1|once
CASSQREGTEAFF
TGTGCCAGCAGTCAAAGGGAGGGCACTGAAGCTTTCTTT
>TRBV27|TRBD1|TRBJ2-2|few
CASRDRGPRELFF
TGTGCCAGCCGAGACAGGGGACCGAGGGAGCTGTTTTTT
>TRBV20-1|-|TRBJ1-5|-
CSARDPRVTDYQPQHF
TGCAGTGCTAGAGATCCTAGGGTGACAGATTATCAGCCCCAGCATTTT
>TRBV12-3/TRBV12-4|TRBD1|TRBJ1-2|-
CASRTLKGGGKSF
TGTGCCAGCAGGACTCTCAAAGGGGGCGGGAAGTCCTTC
>TRBV10-2|-|TRBJ1-5|-
CASSEFRGQPQHF
TGCGCCAGCAGTGAGTTCAGGGGTCAGCCCCAGCATTTT
>TRBV7-9|TRBD1|TRBJ2-1|many
CASSRSGTGLPPLKFF
TGTGCCAGCAGCCGATCCGGGACAGGGCTACCACCCCTAAAGTTCTTC
>TRBV28|-|TRBJ2-7|-
CASSYHGAPSYEQYF
TGTGCCAGCAGTTATCATGGGGCCCCCTCCTACGAGCAGTACTTC
>TRBV2|-|TRBJ2-1|few
CASTASDHSYNEQFF
TGTGCCAGCACAGCGAGCGACCACTCCTACAATGAGCAGTTCTTC
>TRBV19|TRBD2|TRBJ2-3|-
CASRTSGSTDTQYF
TGTGCCAGCAGAACTAGCGGCAGCACAGATACGCAGTATTTT
>TRBV5-4|-|TRBJ2-2|-
CASKDGANTGELFF
TGTGCCAGTAAAGACGGCGCGAACACCGGGGAGCTGTTTTTT
>TRBV6-2/TRBV6-3|TRBD1|TRBJ2-7|many
CASTVTGDSSYEQYF
TGTGCCAGCACCGTCACAGGGGATAGCTCCTACGAGCAGTACTTC
>TRBV4-1|TRBD1|TRBJ1-4|few
CASSHPGDRLNEKLFF
TGCGCCAGCAGCCACCCTGGGGACAGGCTCAATGAAAAACTGTTTTTT
>TRBV10-3|TRBD1|TRBJ1-2|-
CAISGQGADGYTF
TGTGCCATCAGTGGACAGGGGGCTGATGGCTACACCTTC
>TRBV27|-|TRBJ1-5|-
CASSPGRLGQPQHF
TGTGCCAGCAGTCCCGGCCGGTTAGGTCAGCCCCAGCATTTT
>TRBV6-8|-|TRBJ1-1|-
CASSYSSSLGGTEAFF
TGTGCCAGCAGTTACTCGTCGTCGTTGGGGGGAACTGAAGCTTTCTTT
>TRBV19|-|TRBJ1-4|-
CASSLQGNSRNLYEKLFF
TGTGCCAGTAGCCTACAGGGTAACTCCCGGAACCTATATGAAAAACTGTTTTTT
>TRBV5-5|TRBD1|TRBJ2-1|-
CASSPYSDRGQNEQFF
TGTGCCAGCAGCCCATACTCCGACAGGGGGCAAAATGAGCAGTTCTTC
>TRBV10-3|TRBD2|TRBJ2-1|-
CASARGLPYNEQFF
TGTGCCAGCGCTCGGGGACTACCGTACAATGAGCAGTTCTTC
>TRBV20-1|-|TRBJ2-6|once
CSARGVGQGGSGANVLTF
TGCAGTGCTAGAGGGGTCGGGCAGGGGGGCTCTGGGGCCAACGTCCTGACTTTC
>TRBV7-2|-|TRBJ2-1|-
CASSLQRLQFF
TGTGCCAGCAGCTTACAGCGCCTGCAGTTCTTC
>TRBV11-2|-|TRBJ2-1|-
CASSLDGTSSYNEQFF
TGTGCCAGCAGCTTAGATGGAACGAGCTCCTACAATGAGCAGTTCTTC